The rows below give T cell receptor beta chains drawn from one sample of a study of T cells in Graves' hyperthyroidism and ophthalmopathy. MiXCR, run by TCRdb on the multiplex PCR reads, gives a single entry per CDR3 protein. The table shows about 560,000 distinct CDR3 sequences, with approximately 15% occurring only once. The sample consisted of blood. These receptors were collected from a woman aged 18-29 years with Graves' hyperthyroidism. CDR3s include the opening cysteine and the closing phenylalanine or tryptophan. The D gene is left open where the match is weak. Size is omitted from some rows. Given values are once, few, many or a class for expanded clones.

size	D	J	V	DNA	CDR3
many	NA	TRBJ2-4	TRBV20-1	TGCAGTGCTAGAGATGATCTAAGGTTAGCCAAAAACATTCAGTACTTC	CSARDDLRLAKNIQYF
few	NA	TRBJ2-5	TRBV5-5	TGTGCCAGCAGCTTGGATGAGGGCTGGGAGACCCAGTACTTC	CASSLDEGWETQYF
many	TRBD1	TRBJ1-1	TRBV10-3	TGTGCCATCAGTGAGTTATCCCGGGACAGGGGGAAAATGAACACTGAAGCTTTCTTT	CAISELSRDRGKMNTEAFF
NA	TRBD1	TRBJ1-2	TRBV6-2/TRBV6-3	TGTGCCAGCAGTCGGAGACCGGGACAGGGGAACAGCTACACCTTC	CASSRRPGQGNSYTF
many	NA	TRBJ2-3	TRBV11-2	TGTGCCAGCAGCTTAATCCCCCGGGGGAGCAACACAGATACGCAGTATTTT	CASSLIPRGSNTDTQYF
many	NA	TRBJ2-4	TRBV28	TGTGCCAGCAGTTTGGGGGTTTGGCGTCCCCGAGGGGTAGCCAAAAACATTCAGTACTTC	CASSLGVWRPRGVAKNIQYF
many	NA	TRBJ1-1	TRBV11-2	TGTGCCAGCAGACGATTGGGGACTGAAGCTTTCTTT	CASRRLGTEAFF
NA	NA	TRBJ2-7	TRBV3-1	TGTGCCAGCAGCCAAGTTCAGGGTGCCAGGGGCCACGAGCAGTACTTC	CASSQVQGARGHEQYF
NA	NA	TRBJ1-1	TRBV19	TGTGCCAGTAGTCCGACAGAGATTATGAACACTGAAGCTTTCTTT	CASSPTEIMNTEAFF
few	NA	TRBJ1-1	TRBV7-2	TGTGCCAGCTCCCCCCGCGGCGTCGACACTGAAGCTTTCTTT	CASSPRGVDTEAFF